A single sample is the source of the 8 T cell receptor beta chains below, sequenced in a study of metastatic and nonmetastatic thyroid tumors. Thyroid surgery was preceded by no treatment in any patient. TCRdb reassembled clones from the PCR reads with MiXCR. The table lists approximately 70,000 clones, 18% of them singletons, with roughly 13% in the top ten. The sample was blood. The receptor set was obtained from a female donor with papillary thyroid cancer or a benign thyroid nodule (not recorded which). Some clones in this sample may be carry-over from other donors' samples.

This clone was seen more than once but under ten times. V gene TRBV30 combines with J gene TRBJ1-4; 7 positions match TRBD1. The V gene end was trimmed by 0 bases and the J gene end by 7 bases; junction bases not matched to a gene: 2. The CDR3 totals 13 residues. Germline CDR1 reads GTSNPN; CDR2 reads SVGIG (reference sequence). DNA for the CDR3: TGTGCCTGGAGTGTAGGGGGCGTTGAAAAACTGTTTTTT. It encodes CAWSVGGVEKLFF.

This chain joins TRBV11-2 and TRBJ2-1, with D uncertain. This CDR3 contains 12 residues. V gave up 1 base and J gave up 12 bases, with 10 bases separating them. Per the germline V gene, CDR1 is SGHAT and CDR2 is FQNNGV. The CDR3, as DNA: TGTGCCAGCAGCTTAGGTGGGATCGGGCAGTTCTTC. It yields the protein CASSLGGIGQFF.

This clone was picked up many times. The V and J genes are TRBV6-1 and TRBJ2-7; 7 nucleotides align to TRBD2. V lost 5 bases to trimming and J lost 4 bases; unmatched junction nucleotides: 5. Per the germline V gene, CDR1 is MNHNS and CDR2 is SASEGT. CDR3 length equals 13 residues. The CDR3 sequence: CASSRGEIYEQYF. DNA for the CDR3: TGTGCCAGCAGTCGGGGGGAGATATACGAGCAGTACTTC.

This clone has a count of ten or more. The chain recombines TRBV18 with TRBJ2-5; D remains ambiguous. The CDR3 length is 12 residues. The germline V and J ends were trimmed by 1 base and 5 bases, with 5 bases remaining between them. Germline CDR1 KGHSH, CDR2 LQKENI. For the CDR3, the DNA is TGTGCCAGCTCACCACAGCTCGAGACCCAGTACTTC. Translating gives CASSPQLETQYF.

In its sample, this clone was seen many times. The gene calls are TRBV27 and TRBJ1-2, with D possibly TRBD1 on 6 matching bases. CDR3 length equals 14 residues. Germline assignment: CDR1 MNHEY and CDR2 SMNVEV (reference sequence). V was pared by 1 base and J by 4 bases, with 10 bases between. The CDR3 bases are TGTGCCAGCAGTTTATTGGCCAGGGGCTATGGCTACACCTTC. Protein: CASSLLARGYGYTF.

This clone was observed at least ten times. This chain links TRBV10-3 with TRBJ1-5; D unresolved. This CDR3 is 14 amino acids long. The V gene's germline CDR1 is ENHRY and CDR2 SYGVKD. V gave up 6 bases and J gave up 3 bases, with 12 bases separating them. CDR3 bases: TGTGCCATCAGCGAGGATAGGATCAATCAGCCCCAGCATTTT. It translates to CAISEDRINQPQHF.

This clone has at least ten counts. The same CDR3 arises from other DNA sequences in this sample as well. This chain joins TRBV19 and TRBJ2-7; 9 positions match TRBD2. Unmatched junction bases numbered 6, after V lost 5 bases and J lost 7 bases. Germline lookup yields CDR1 LNHDA and CDR2 SQIVND (reference sequence). The CDR3 covers 13 residues. This chain's CDR3 is CASSWREGSEQYF. The CDR3 nucleotides read TGTGCCAGTAGTTGGCGGGAGGGAAGTGAGCAGTACTTC.

J is TRBJ1-6 and V is TRBV20-1; D is unclear. Trimming left V 6 bases short and J 7 bases short, with 22 bases between. There are 16 residues in the CDR3. Germline CDR1 is DFQATT and CDR2 is SNEGSKA (reference sequence). DNA of the CDR3: TGCAGTGCGGCCAGGCTGCACGGCTGGTCGAATTCACCCCTCCACTTT. It yields the protein CSAARLHGWSNSPLHF.